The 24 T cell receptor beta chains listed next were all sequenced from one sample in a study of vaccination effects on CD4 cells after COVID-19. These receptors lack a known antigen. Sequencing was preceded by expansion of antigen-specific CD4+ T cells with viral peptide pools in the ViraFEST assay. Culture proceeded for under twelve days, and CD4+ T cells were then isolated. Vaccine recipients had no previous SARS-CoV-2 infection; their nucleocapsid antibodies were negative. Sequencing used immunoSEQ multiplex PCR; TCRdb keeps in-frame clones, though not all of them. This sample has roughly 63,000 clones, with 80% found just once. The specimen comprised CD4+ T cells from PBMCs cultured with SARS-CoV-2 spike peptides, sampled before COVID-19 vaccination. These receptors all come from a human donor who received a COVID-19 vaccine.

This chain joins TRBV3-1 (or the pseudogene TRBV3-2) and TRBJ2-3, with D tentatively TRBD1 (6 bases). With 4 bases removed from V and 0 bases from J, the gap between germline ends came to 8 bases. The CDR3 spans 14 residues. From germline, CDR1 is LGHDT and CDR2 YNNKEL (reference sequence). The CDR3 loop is CASSLQGSTDTQYF. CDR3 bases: TGTGCCAGCAGCCTCCAGGGGAGCACAGATACGCAGTATTTT.

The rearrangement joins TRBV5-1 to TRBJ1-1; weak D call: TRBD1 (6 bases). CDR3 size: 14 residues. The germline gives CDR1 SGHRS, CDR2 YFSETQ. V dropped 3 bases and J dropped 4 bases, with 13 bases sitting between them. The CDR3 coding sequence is TGCGCCAGCAGCTGGGACATTGGATCCACTGAAGCTTTCTTT. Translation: CASSWDIGSTEAFF.

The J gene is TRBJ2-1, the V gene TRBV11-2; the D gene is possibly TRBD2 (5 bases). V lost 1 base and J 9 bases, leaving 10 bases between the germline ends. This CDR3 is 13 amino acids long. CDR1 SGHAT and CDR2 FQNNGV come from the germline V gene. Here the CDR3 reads CASSLALGGEQFF. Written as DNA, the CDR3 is TGTGCCAGCAGCTTAGCTCTAGGAGGTGAGCAGTTCTTC.

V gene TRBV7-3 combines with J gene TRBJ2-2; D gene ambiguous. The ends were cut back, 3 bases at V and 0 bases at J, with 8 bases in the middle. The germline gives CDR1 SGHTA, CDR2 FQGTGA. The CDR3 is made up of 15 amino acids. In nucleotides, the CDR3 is TGTGCCAGCAGCTTTCAACCCTCGAACACCGGGGAGCTGTTTTTT. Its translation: CASSFQPSNTGELFF. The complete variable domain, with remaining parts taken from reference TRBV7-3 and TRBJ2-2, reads GAGVSQTPSNKVTEKGKYVELRCDPISGHTALYWYRQSLGQGPEFLIYFQGTGAADDSGLPNDRFFAVRPEGSVSTLKIQRTERGDSAVYLCASSFQPSNTGELFFGEGSRLTVL.

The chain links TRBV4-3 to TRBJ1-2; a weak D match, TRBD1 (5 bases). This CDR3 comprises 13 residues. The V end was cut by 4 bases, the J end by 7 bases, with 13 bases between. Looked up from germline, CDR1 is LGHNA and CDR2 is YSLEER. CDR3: CASSPYLTVGYTF. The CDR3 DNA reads TGCGCCAGCAGCCCCTACTTGACAGTTGGCTACACCTTC.

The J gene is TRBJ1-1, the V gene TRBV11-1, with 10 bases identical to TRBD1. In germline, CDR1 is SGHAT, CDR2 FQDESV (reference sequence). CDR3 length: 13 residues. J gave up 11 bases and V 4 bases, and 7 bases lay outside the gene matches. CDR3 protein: CASSSGQGEKAFF. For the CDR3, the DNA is TGTGCCAGCAGCTCCGGACAGGGGGAGAAGGCTTTCTTT.

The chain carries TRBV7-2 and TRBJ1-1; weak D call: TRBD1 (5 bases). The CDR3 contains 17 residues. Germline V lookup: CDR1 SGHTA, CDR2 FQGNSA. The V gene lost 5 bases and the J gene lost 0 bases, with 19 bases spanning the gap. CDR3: CASSEEWGSLVNTEAFF. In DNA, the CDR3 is TGTGCCAGCAGCGAGGAGTGGGGCAGTCTGGTGAACACTGAAGCTTTCTTT.

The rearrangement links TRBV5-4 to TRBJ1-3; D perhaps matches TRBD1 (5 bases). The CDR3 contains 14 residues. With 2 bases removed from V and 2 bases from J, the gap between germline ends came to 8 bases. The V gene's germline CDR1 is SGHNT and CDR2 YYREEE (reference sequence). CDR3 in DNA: TGTGCCAGCAGCTTAAGCAGGGCTGGAAACACCATATATTTT. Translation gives CASSLSRAGNTIYF.

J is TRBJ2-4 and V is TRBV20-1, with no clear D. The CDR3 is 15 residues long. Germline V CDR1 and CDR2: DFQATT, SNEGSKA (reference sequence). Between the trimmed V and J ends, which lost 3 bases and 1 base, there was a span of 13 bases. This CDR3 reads CSASLGTGAKNIQYF. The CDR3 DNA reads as TGCAGTGCTAGTTTGGGTACCGGGGCCAAAAACATTCAGTACTTC.

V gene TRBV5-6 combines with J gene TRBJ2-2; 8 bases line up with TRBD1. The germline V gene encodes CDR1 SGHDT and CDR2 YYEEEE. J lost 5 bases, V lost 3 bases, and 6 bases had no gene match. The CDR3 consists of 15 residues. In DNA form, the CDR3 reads TGTGCCAGCAGCTCGCCGGGACAGGCTACCGGGGAGCTGTTTTTT. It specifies CASSSPGQATGELFF.

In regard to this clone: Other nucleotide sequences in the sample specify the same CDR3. CDR3 in DNA: TGTGCCAGCAGTTTCTCCACAGATACGCAGTATTTT. It encodes CASSFSTDTQYF. The chain recombines TRBV12-3 or TRBV12-4 with TRBJ2-3; D not resolved. With 3 bases removed from V and 2 bases from J, the gap between germline ends came to 3 bases. The CDR3 is 12 residues long.

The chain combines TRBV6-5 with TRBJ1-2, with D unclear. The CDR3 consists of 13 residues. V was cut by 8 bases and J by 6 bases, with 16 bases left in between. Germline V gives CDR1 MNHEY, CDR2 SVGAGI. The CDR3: CASRREPGDGYTF. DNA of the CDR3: TGTGCCAGCCGAAGGGAACCAGGCGATGGCTACACCTTC.

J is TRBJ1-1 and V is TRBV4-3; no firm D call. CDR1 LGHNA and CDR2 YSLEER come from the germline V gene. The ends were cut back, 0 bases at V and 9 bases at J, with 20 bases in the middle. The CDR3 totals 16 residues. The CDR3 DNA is TGCGCCAGCAGCCAAGATTACCCCCAGCAGTCAGACAAAGCTTTCTTT. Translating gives CASSQDYPQQSDKAFF.

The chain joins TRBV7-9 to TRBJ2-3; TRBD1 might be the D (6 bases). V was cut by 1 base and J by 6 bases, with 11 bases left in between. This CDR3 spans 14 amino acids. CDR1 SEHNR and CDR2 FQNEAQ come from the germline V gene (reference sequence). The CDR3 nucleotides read TGTGCCAGCAGCTTAGGGGACACCTACGATACGCAGTATTTT. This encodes CASSLGDTYDTQYF.

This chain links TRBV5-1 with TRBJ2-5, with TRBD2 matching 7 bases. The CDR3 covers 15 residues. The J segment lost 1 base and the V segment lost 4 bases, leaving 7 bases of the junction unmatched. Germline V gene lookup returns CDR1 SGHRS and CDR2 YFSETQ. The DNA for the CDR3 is TGCGCCAGCAGCCCTTTAGCGGGTACCCAAGAGACCCAGTACTTC. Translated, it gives CASSPLAGTQETQYF.

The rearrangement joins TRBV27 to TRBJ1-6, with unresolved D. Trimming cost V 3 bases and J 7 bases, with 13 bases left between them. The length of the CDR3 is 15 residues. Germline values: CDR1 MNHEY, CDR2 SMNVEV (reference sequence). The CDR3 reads CASSFRQNRNSPLHF. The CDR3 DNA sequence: TGTGCCAGCAGTTTCCGACAAAATCGAAATTCACCCCTCCACTTT.

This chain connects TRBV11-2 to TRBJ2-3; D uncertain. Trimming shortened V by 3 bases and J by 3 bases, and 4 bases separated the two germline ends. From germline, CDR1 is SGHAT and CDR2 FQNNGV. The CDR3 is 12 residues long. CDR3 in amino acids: CASSFSTDTQYF. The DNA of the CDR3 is TGTGCCAGCAGCTTCAGTACAGATACGCAGTATTTT.

CDR3 region: CASSPHWGTGYISANVLTF. The CDR3 nucleotides read TGTGCCAGCAGCCCGCATTGGGGCACAGGCTACATCTCGGCCAACGTCCTGACTTTC. The chain has TRBV9 and TRBJ2-6, with a weak D call TRBD1 (5 bases). V was pared by 4 bases and J by 6 bases, with 26 bases between. Germline V lookup: CDR1 SGDLS, CDR2 YYNGEE. The CDR3 extends over 19 amino acids.

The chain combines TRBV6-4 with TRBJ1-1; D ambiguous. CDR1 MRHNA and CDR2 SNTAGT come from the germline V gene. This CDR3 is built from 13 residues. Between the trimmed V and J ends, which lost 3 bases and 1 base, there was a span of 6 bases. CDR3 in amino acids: CASSDQRNTEAFF. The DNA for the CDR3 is TGTGCCAGCAGTGATCAGCGGAACACTGAAGCTTTCTTT.

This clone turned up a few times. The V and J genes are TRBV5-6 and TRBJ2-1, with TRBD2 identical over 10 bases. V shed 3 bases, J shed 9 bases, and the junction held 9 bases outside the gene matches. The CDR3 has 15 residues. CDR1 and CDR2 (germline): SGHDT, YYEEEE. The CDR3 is CASSSAGTSVIEQFF. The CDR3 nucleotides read TGTGCCAGCAGCTCCGCCGGGACTAGCGTCATTGAGCAGTTCTTC.

CDR3 protein: CASSRDRVPGNTIYF. In DNA form, the CDR3 reads TGTGCCAGCTCCCGGGACAGGGTACCCGGAAACACCATATATTTT. The V and J genes are TRBV6-5 and TRBJ1-3; 9 bases agree with TRBD1. The CDR3 has 15 residues. V trimming: 8 bases; J trimming: 4 bases; junction bases outside the gene matches: 9. Germline V gives CDR1 MNHEY, CDR2 SVGAGI.

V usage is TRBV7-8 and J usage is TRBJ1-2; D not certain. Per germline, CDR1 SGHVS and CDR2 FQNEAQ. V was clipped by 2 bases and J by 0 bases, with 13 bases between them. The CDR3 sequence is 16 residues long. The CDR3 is CASSLPARQTNYGYTF. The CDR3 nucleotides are TGTGCCAGCAGCTTACCGGCCCGCCAGACTAACTATGGCTACACCTTC.

Here the CDR3 DNA reads TGTGCCAGCAGTGACCTCACAGGAGGACGCTCTGGAAACACCATATATTTT. Protein sequence: CASSDLTGGRSGNTIYF. V usage is TRBV6-1 and J usage is TRBJ1-3, with a weak D call TRBD1 (5 bases). The CDR3 consists of 17 residues. Germline-derived CDR1 and CDR2 are MNHNS and SASEGT. Trimming shortened V by 3 bases and J by 0 bases, and 15 bases separated the two germline ends.

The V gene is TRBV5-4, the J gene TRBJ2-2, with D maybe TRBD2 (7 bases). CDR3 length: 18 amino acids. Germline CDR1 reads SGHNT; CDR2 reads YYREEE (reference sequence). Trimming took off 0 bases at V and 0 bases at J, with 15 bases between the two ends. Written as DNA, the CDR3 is TGTGCCAGCAGCTTGGCGGGGGGCTCCGTGGCGAACACCGGGGAGCTGTTTTTT. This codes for CASSLAGGSVANTGELFF.